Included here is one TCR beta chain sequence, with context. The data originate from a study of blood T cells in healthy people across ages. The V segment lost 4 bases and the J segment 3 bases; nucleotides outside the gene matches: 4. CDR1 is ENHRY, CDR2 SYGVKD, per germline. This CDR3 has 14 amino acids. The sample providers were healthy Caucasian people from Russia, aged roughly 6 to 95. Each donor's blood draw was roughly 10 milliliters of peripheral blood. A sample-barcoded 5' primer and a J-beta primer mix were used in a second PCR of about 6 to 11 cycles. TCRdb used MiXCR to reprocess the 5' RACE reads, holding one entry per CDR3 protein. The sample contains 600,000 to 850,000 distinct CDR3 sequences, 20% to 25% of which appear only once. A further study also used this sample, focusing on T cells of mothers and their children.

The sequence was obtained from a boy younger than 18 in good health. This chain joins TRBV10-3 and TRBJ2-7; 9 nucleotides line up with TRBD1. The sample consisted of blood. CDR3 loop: CAISAGTGLYEQYF. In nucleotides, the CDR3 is TGTGCCATCAGTGCCGGGACAGGGCTCTACGAGCAGTACTTC.